The 15 T cell receptor beta chains below come from one sample, sequenced in a study of OX40 agonist ivuxolimab in advanced cancers. Only in-frame clones appear in the TCRdb table, and some are missing; sequencing was by immunoSEQ multiplex PCR. The repertoire holds around 45,000 clones, 88% seen once, with roughly 8% in the top ten. The sequences come from CD4+ or CD8+ T cells sorted from blood, collected in a trial of the OX40 agonist ivuxolimab. The source of these receptors is an adult with an advanced solid tumor such as melanoma, head and neck, liver or kidney cancer.

V is TRBV11-3 and J is TRBJ2-7; 7 positions agree with TRBD1. J gave up 5 bases and V 0 bases, and 10 bases lay outside the gene matches. CDR3 length equals 16 residues. Germline-derived CDR1 and CDR2 are SGHNT and YENEEA. Written as DNA, the CDR3 is TGTGCCAGCAGCTTAGATCTTAACAGGGGCTCGGACGAGCAGTACTTC. Protein sequence: CASSLDLNRGSDEQYF.

In its sample, this clone was seen once. The chain is built from TRBV11-3 and TRBJ2-3, with TRBD2 identical over 10 bases. The CDR3 covers 16 residues. After removal of 2 bases from V and 3 bases from J, the junction contained 5 bases not matched to a gene. Germline lookup yields CDR1 SGHNT and CDR2 YENEEA. The CDR3 nucleotides are TGTGCCAGCAGCTTAATCCTAGCGGGAGAAACAGATACGCAGTATTTT. Translated: CASSLILAGETDTQYF.

J is TRBJ2-3 and V is TRBV11-1; TRBD1 or TRBD2 may be the D gene (7 bases each). Trimming took off 2 bases at V and 3 bases at J, with 12 bases between the two ends. The germline V gene encodes CDR1 SGHAT and CDR2 FQDESV (reference sequence). This CDR3 region has 15 residues. Here the CDR3 DNA reads TGTGCCAGCAGCTTATCAGGGGGGGGAACAGATACGCAGTATTTT. This sequence encodes CASSLSGGGTDTQYF. Together with reference TRBV11-1 and TRBJ2-3, the CDR3 gives the full variable domain: EAEVAQSPRYKITEKSQAVAFWCDPISGHATLYWYRQILGQGPELLVQFQDESVVDDSQLPKDRFSAERLKGVDSTLKIQPAELGDSAMYLCASSLSGGGTDTQYFGPGTRLTVL.

V and J are TRBV6-5 and TRBJ2-7, with TRBD2 matching 7 bases. The ends lost 11 bases at V and 3 bases at J; junction bases unmatched: 13. This CDR3 comprises 14 residues. Germline CDR1 and CDR2: MNHEY and SVGAGI. DNA for the CDR3: TGTGCCCGATTCCTAGGCGGGAGATTCTACGAGCAGTACTTC. It is translated as CARFLGGRFYEQYF.

The chain joins TRBV18 to TRBJ1-1, with 8 bases lining up with TRBD1. Trimming cost V 5 bases and J 3 bases; bases outside gene matches: 5. The V gene's germline CDR1 is KGHSH and CDR2 LQKENI. The CDR3 sequence is 14 residues long. The CDR3 reads CASSATGVDTEAFF. CDR3 bases: TGTGCCAGCTCAGCGACAGGGGTTGACACTGAAGCTTTCTTT.

This CDR3 is CASSLSGEQYF. Here the CDR3 DNA reads TGTGCCAGCTCGCTTAGTGGCGAGCAGTACTTC. The chain combines TRBV18 with TRBJ2-5; no definite D call. Matching the DNA end better, TRBJ2-7 makes the J call doubtful. The CDR3 has 11 amino acids. Germline assignment: CDR1 KGHSH and CDR2 LQKENI.

The chain couples TRBV11-2 to TRBJ1-4, with D possibly matching TRBD1 (6 bases). The V end was cut by 1 base, the J end by 4 bases, with 16 bases between. This CDR3 contains 17 residues. Per germline, CDR1 SGHAT and CDR2 FQNNGV. The CDR3: CASSLAPPGAGNEKLFF. CDR3 coding DNA: TGTGCCAGCAGCTTAGCTCCCCCGGGGGCCGGTAATGAAAAACTGTTTTTT.

This clone occurred once. The V gene is TRBV7-2, the J gene TRBJ2-5; D uncertain. The V and J ends lost 0 bases and 4 bases respectively, with 3 bases between them. CDR1 is SGHTA, CDR2 FQGNSA, per germline. This CDR3 spans 12 amino acids. CDR3 coding DNA: TGTGCCAGCAGCTTAGCGCGAGAGACCCAGTACTTC. This encodes CASSLARETQYF. The entire variable domain, with the rest obtained from reference TRBV7-2 and TRBJ2-5, is as follows: GAGVSQSPSNKVTEKGKDVELRCDPISGHTALYWYRQSLGQGLEFLIYFQGNSAPDKSGLPSDRFSAERTGGSVSTLTIQRTQQEDSAVYLCASSLARETQYFGPGTRLLVL.

The V and J genes are TRBV30 and TRBJ1-1; no definite D call. Germline CDR1 is GTSNPN and CDR2 is SVGIG (reference sequence). The germline V and J ends were trimmed by 4 bases and 0 bases, with 15 bases remaining between them. The CDR3 consists of 15 residues. The CDR3 nucleotides read TGTGCCTGGATCGGGGTAACACGAATGAACACTGAAGCTTTCTTT. This encodes CAWIGVTRMNTEAFF. Drawing the rest from reference TRBV30 and TRBJ1-1, the complete variable domain is SQTIHQWPATLVQPVGSPLSLECTVEGTSNPNLYWYRQAAGRGLQLLFYSVGIGQISSEVPQNLSASRPQDRQFILSSKKLLLSDSGFYLCAWIGVTRMNTEAFFGQGTRLTVV.

The genes are TRBV5-4 and TRBJ1-4; tentatively, D is TRBD1 (5 bases). V lost 4 bases and J lost 0, with 10 bases in between. CDR1 is SGHNT, CDR2 YYREEE, per germline (reference sequence). The CDR3 runs to 15 residues. CDR3 loop: CASSRQGATNEKLFF. CDR3 DNA sequence: TGTGCCAGCAGCAGGCAGGGAGCAACTAATGAAAAACTGTTTTTT. Full variable domain (rest looked up from reference TRBV5-4 and TRBJ1-4): ETGVTQSPTHLIKTRGQQVTLRCSSQSGHNTVSWYQQALGQGPQFIFQYYREEENGRGNFPPRFSGLQFPNYSSELNVNALELDDSALYLCASSRQGATNEKLFFGSGTQLSVL.

The chain links TRBV7-9 to TRBJ2-1, with D possibly TRBD2 on 6 matching bases. V was shortened by 8 bases and J by 9 bases, with 17 bases between the two germline ends. CDR3 length: 13 residues. Germline loops: CDR1 SEHNR, CDR2 FQNEAQ (reference sequence). Written as DNA, the CDR3 is TGTGCCAGCCGCCGGGGGAGTGGAGGTGAGCAGTTCTTC. Amino acids: CASRRGSGGEQFF.

This clone showed up just once. The gene calls are TRBV7-8 and TRBJ2-2; 8 bases agree with TRBD1. Germline CDR1 reads SGHVS; CDR2 reads FQNEAQ. This CDR3 has 16 amino acids. V was pared by 1 base and J by 7 bases, with 8 bases of the junction left unmatched. The CDR3 reads CASSLGQGAGVGELFF. DNA for the CDR3: TGTGCCAGCAGCTTAGGTCAGGGGGCAGGAGTCGGGGAGCTGTTTTTT.

The V call is TRBV7-2, the J call TRBJ2-7; 7 nucleotides agree with TRBD2. Trimming took 5 bases from V and 2 from J; bases not matched to a gene: 3. CDR3 length equals 13 residues. Germline CDR1 is SGHTA and CDR2 is FQGNSA. The CDR3 nucleotides are TGTGCCAGCAGCCCACGGGGGGCCTACGAGCAGTACTTC. This translates into CASSPRGAYEQYF.

The CDR3 DNA reads as TGTGCCAGCAGCCCTGGGCCGGGGGAAGAGACCCAGTACTTC. This codes for CASSPGPGEETQYF. This chain joins TRBV5-4 and TRBJ2-5; D is possibly TRBD2 (6 bases). Germline V CDR1 and CDR2: SGHNT, YYREEE (reference sequence). The CDR3 is 14 amino acids. Trimming removed 4 bases from V and 3 bases from J, with 13 bases in between.

The chain couples TRBV5-8 to TRBJ2-3, with 13 bases fitting TRBD2. V lost 4 bases to trimming and J lost 1 base; unmatched junction nucleotides: 9. Germline V gene lookup returns CDR1 SGHTS and CDR2 YDEGEE. CDR3 size: 18 residues. The CDR3 region is CASSLRTSGSTRTDTQYF. The DNA for the CDR3 is TGTGCCAGCAGCCTGAGGACTAGCGGGAGTACCCGCACAGATACGCAGTATTTT.